Listed below are T cell receptor beta chains from one sample, sequenced in a study of regulatory T cells in long-lasting Graves disease. In TCRdb, the multiplex PCR reads were re-called with MiXCR into one record per CDR3 protein. The table lists 450,000 to 600,000 distinct CDR3 sequences, 15% to 20% of them singletons. Another study also made use of these data, one on T cells in Graves' hyperthyroidism and ophthalmopathy.

Sequencing was performed on peripheral blood mononuclear cells (PBMCs), taken at new diagnosis, from a patient treated with antithyroid drugs. The source of these receptors is a man aged 35 to 55 with Graves disease. Each CDR3 is given with its conserved first and last residue. Fields, in order: J gene, V gene, D gene, clone size, CDR3 DNA, CDR3 protein. D genes are given only for firm matches. Clone size appears in some rows only: once, few, many, or a class for an expanded clone.

j_gene: TRBJ2-3
v_gene: TRBV10-1
d_gene: -
abundance: -
CDR3nt: TGCGCCAGCAGTGAGCAGTGGGCTAGCACAGATACGCAGTATTTT
CDR3aa: CASSEQWASTDTQYF

j_gene: TRBJ2-7
v_gene: TRBV2
d_gene: -
abundance: many
CDR3nt: TGTGCCAGCGGGGGCGGGAGCCCCTACGAGCAGTACTTC
CDR3aa: CASGGGSPYEQYF

j_gene: TRBJ2-5
v_gene: TRBV20-1
d_gene: -
abundance: many
CDR3nt: TGCAGTGCTACCGCAGGGGCCCAAGAGACCCAGTACTTC
CDR3aa: CSATAGAQETQYF

j_gene: TRBJ2-5
v_gene: TRBV14
d_gene: TRBD2
abundance: many
CDR3nt: TGTGCCAGCAGCCAAGGAGCACTAGCGGGAAGCAACCAAGAGACCCAGTACTTC
CDR3aa: CASSQGALAGSNQETQYF

j_gene: TRBJ2-2
v_gene: TRBV2
d_gene: TRBD2
abundance: many
CDR3nt: TGTGCCAGCAGTGAAGGGCTTGGATTAGCGGGAGTAAGGGGCACCGGGGAGCTGTTTTTT
CDR3aa: CASSEGLGLAGVRGTGELFF

j_gene: TRBJ2-7
v_gene: TRBV3-1
d_gene: -
abundance: many
CDR3nt: TGTGCCAGCAGCCAAGTTAAGTCCTACGAGCAGTACTTC
CDR3aa: CASSQVKSYEQYF

j_gene: TRBJ2-5
v_gene: TRBV11-2
d_gene: -
abundance: many
CDR3nt: TGTGCCAGCAGCCCGAGATTTGGGGAGACCCAGTACTTC
CDR3aa: CASSPRFGETQYF

j_gene: TRBJ1-5
v_gene: TRBV7-2
d_gene: TRBD1
abundance: -
CDR3nt: TGTGCCAGCAGCTTAGGGGACAGGGTTGGCAATCAGCCCCAGCATTTT
CDR3aa: CASSLGDRVGNQPQHF

j_gene: TRBJ2-7
v_gene: TRBV7-8
d_gene: TRBD1
abundance: few
CDR3nt: TGTGCCAGCAGCAGCCTCGACAGGGTGTACGGGCAGTACTTC
CDR3aa: CASSSLDRVYGQYF

j_gene: TRBJ2-1
v_gene: TRBV20-1
d_gene: -
abundance: many
CDR3nt: TGCAGTGTCAGGGAGGCAGCGTACAATGAGCAGTTCTTC
CDR3aa: CSVREAAYNEQFF

j_gene: TRBJ2-3
v_gene: TRBV27
d_gene: -
abundance: many
CDR3nt: TGTGCCAGCAGTCTAGCCAGGGCGCGGGATACGCAGTATTTT
CDR3aa: CASSLARARDTQYF

j_gene: TRBJ2-2
v_gene: TRBV28
d_gene: TRBD2
abundance: many
CDR3nt: TGTGCCAGCATCTCTAGCGGGAATCGGGCCGGGGAGCTGTTTTTT
CDR3aa: CASISSGNRAGELFF

j_gene: TRBJ2-7
v_gene: TRBV29-1
d_gene: -
abundance: -
CDR3nt: TGCAGCGTCGAAAAACAGGGCTACGAGCAGTACTTC
CDR3aa: CSVEKQGYEQYF

j_gene: TRBJ2-7
v_gene: TRBV28
d_gene: -
abundance: many
CDR3nt: TGTGCCAGCGCAGTGAAACCCTCCTACGAGCAGTACTTC
CDR3aa: CASAVKPSYEQYF

j_gene: TRBJ2-3
v_gene: TRBV6-1
d_gene: TRBD1
abundance: many
CDR3nt: TGTGCCAGCAGTCCGGGACAGGTGTCAGATACGCAGTATTTT
CDR3aa: CASSPGQVSDTQYF

j_gene: TRBJ2-5
v_gene: TRBV5-1
d_gene: TRBD1
abundance: few
CDR3nt: TGCGCCAGCATCCCCGGGACAGGGGTCCAAGAGACCCAGTACTTC
CDR3aa: CASIPGTGVQETQYF

j_gene: TRBJ2-3
v_gene: TRBV12-5
d_gene: -
abundance: many
CDR3nt: TGTGCTAGTGGTCCCTTTTCCGAGACAGAGAACACAGATACGCAGTATTTT
CDR3aa: CASGPFSETENTDTQYF

j_gene: TRBJ1-1
v_gene: TRBV6-5
d_gene: TRBD1
abundance: many
CDR3nt: TGTGCCAGCAGTTCTGTTAACAGGGGTACTGAAGCTTTCTTT
CDR3aa: CASSSVNRGTEAFF

j_gene: TRBJ1-1
v_gene: TRBV4-1
d_gene: TRBD1
abundance: -
CDR3nt: TGCGCCAGCAGCCAAGTTTTCCGGGACAGGAACACTGAAGCTTTCTTT
CDR3aa: CASSQVFRDRNTEAFF

j_gene: TRBJ2-3
v_gene: TRBV24-1
d_gene: -
abundance: many
CDR3nt: TGTGCCACCAGTGTCGGGGGCGGGAGCACAGATACGCAGTATTTT
CDR3aa: CATSVGGGSTDTQYF

j_gene: TRBJ1-5
v_gene: TRBV24-1
d_gene: TRBD1
abundance: -
CDR3nt: TGTGCCACCAGTGAAACAGGGGGCGGCAATCAGCCCCAGCATTTT
CDR3aa: CATSETGGGNQPQHF

j_gene: TRBJ2-7
v_gene: TRBV30
d_gene: TRBD1
abundance: many
CDR3nt: TGTGCCTGGAGCTCAACAGTCGGGACAGGGTTGTCCCAGCAGTACTTC
CDR3aa: CAWSSTVGTGLSQQYF

j_gene: TRBJ1-5
v_gene: TRBV12-3/TRBV12-4
d_gene: TRBD1
abundance: many
CDR3nt: TGTGCCAGCAGTCCAAACACAGGGGGCGGTAATCAGCCCCAGCATTTT
CDR3aa: CASSPNTGGGNQPQHF

j_gene: TRBJ2-5
v_gene: TRBV20-1
d_gene: TRBD2
abundance: many
CDR3nt: TGCAGTGCTGCCCGACTAGCATCCCACAAGGAGACCCAGTACTTC
CDR3aa: CSAARLASHKETQYF

j_gene: TRBJ2-1
v_gene: TRBV19
d_gene: -
abundance: once
CDR3nt: TGTGCCAGTAGTACGTACAGGGTCTCCTACAATGAGCAGTTCTTC
CDR3aa: CASSTYRVSYNEQFF

j_gene: TRBJ2-7
v_gene: TRBV20-1
d_gene: -
abundance: few
CDR3nt: TGCAGTGCTAGGCTCGGATCCCAACCTCACAGGAGGAGCTCCTACGAGCAGTACTTC
CDR3aa: CSARLGSQPHRRSSYEQYF

j_gene: TRBJ2-4
v_gene: TRBV28
d_gene: TRBD2
abundance: many
CDR3nt: TGTGCCAGCAGTCCTTCCCCGGGGACTAGAGGAAACATTCAGTACTTC
CDR3aa: CASSPSPGTRGNIQYF

j_gene: TRBJ1-1
v_gene: TRBV30
d_gene: TRBD1
abundance: many
CDR3nt: TGTGCCTGGAGTGGACAGGGACCCCCGAACACTGAAGCTTTCTTT
CDR3aa: CAWSGQGPPNTEAFF

j_gene: TRBJ2-3
v_gene: TRBV2
d_gene: TRBD2
abundance: once
CDR3nt: TGTGCCAGCAGTGGGGGACTAGCGGGAGCGACAGATACGCAGTATTTT
CDR3aa: CASSGGLAGATDTQYF

j_gene: TRBJ1-4
v_gene: TRBV28
d_gene: TRBD1
abundance: many
CDR3nt: TGTGCCAGCAGTACCGCGGGACAGGGAATCGAAAAACTGTTTTTT
CDR3aa: CASSTAGQGIEKLFF

j_gene: TRBJ2-7
v_gene: TRBV28
d_gene: TRBD2
abundance: many
CDR3nt: TGTGCCAGCAGCCTTGCGGGACTAGCGGACGAGCAGTACTTC
CDR3aa: CASSLAGLADEQYF

j_gene: TRBJ1-6
v_gene: TRBV2
d_gene: TRBD1
abundance: -
CDR3nt: TGTGCCAGCAGTGGAGACAGGGGTGATTCACCCCTCCACTTT
CDR3aa: CASSGDRGDSPLHF

j_gene: TRBJ2-2
v_gene: TRBV20-1
d_gene: TRBD1
abundance: many
CDR3nt: TGCAGTGCTAGGAAGACAGGGTCCGGGGAGCTGTTTTTT
CDR3aa: CSARKTGSGELFF

j_gene: TRBJ2-1
v_gene: TRBV6-2/TRBV6-3
d_gene: -
abundance: many
CDR3nt: TGTGCCAGCAGTGATCGAGCGCTTAGCTCCTACAATGAGCAGTTCTTC
CDR3aa: CASSDRALSSYNEQFF

j_gene: TRBJ2-7
v_gene: TRBV6-1
d_gene: TRBD1
abundance: many
CDR3nt: TGTGCCAGCACCTCTATTAGGGACAGCCTAACCGAGCAGTACTTC
CDR3aa: CASTSIRDSLTEQYF

j_gene: TRBJ2-1
v_gene: TRBV20-1
d_gene: TRBD2
abundance: many
CDR3nt: TGCAGTGCTACTCCACTAGCGGGAGGAAATGAGCAGTTCTTC
CDR3aa: CSATPLAGGNEQFF

j_gene: TRBJ2-2
v_gene: TRBV7-9
d_gene: -
abundance: few
CDR3nt: TGTGCCAGCAGCTTAGCATCGGACACCGGGGAGCTGTTTTTT
CDR3aa: CASSLASDTGELFF

j_gene: TRBJ2-7
v_gene: TRBV12-3/TRBV12-4
d_gene: TRBD2
abundance: -
CDR3nt: TGTGCCAGCAGTCCCGACTGGACTAGCGGGAAGGCTGAGTGGCAGTACTTC
CDR3aa: CASSPDWTSGKAEWQYF

j_gene: TRBJ2-7
v_gene: TRBV28
d_gene: -
abundance: many
CDR3nt: TGTGCCAGCAGTCTGACAGGACGGTACGAGCAGTACTTC
CDR3aa: CASSLTGRYEQYF

j_gene: TRBJ2-7
v_gene: TRBV20-1
d_gene: TRBD1
abundance: many
CDR3nt: TGCAGTGCTCCAGGGTTGGGGGACAGTAACGAGCAGTACTTC
CDR3aa: CSAPGLGDSNEQYF

j_gene: TRBJ1-1
v_gene: TRBV19
d_gene: TRBD1
abundance: -
CDR3nt: TGTGCCAGCAGGACAGGGGAGATGAACACTGAAGCTTTCTTT
CDR3aa: CASRTGEMNTEAFF

j_gene: TRBJ2-5
v_gene: TRBV7-9
d_gene: -
abundance: few
CDR3nt: TGTGCCAGCAGCTTAGTGGGAAGGGCGGAGACCCAGTACTTC
CDR3aa: CASSLVGRAETQYF